The rows below give T cell receptor beta chains drawn from one sample of a study of control samples from healthy donors and cancer patients. Some clones are missing from TCRdb's copy, which holds only in-frame ones; the method was immunoSEQ multiplex PCR. The table records approximately 82,000 clones, roughly 93% of them present only once. Sequenced: blood. The receptors come from a woman aged 18-29 years in good health. Each CDR3 is given with its conserved first and last residue. D genes are given only for firm matches. A clone size is listed for some rows: how often the clone was seen (once, few, many), or a class if it is expanded.

>-|TRBJ2-3|-|TRBV27
TGTGCCAGCAGTTTAAATGTGGGCGGAAGCACAGATACGCAGTATTTT
CASSLNVGGSTDTQYF
>-|TRBJ2-7|TRBD2|TRBV6-5
TGTGCCAGCAGTTTACTAGCGGGGTACGAGCAGTACTTC
CASSLLAGYEQYF
>-|TRBJ1-4|TRBD1|TRBV7-9
TGTGCCAGCAGCCCAAAAACAGGGGGCGGCACTAATGAAAAACTGTTTTTT
CASSPKTGGGTNEKLFF
>-|TRBJ2-2|-|TRBV9
TGTGCCAGCAGCGTACCCGCGAACACCGGGGAGCTGTTTTTT
CASSVPANTGELFF
>-|TRBJ1-2|TRBD1|TRBV24-1
TGTGCCACCAGTGACCGGGGACAGGGGGGTGGCTACACCTTC
CATSDRGQGGGYTF
>-|TRBJ2-3|TRBD2|TRBV11-2
TGTGCCAGCAGCCCCGAGCGGGAGTCTGGCACAGATACGCAGTATTTT
CASSPERESGTDTQYF
>-|TRBJ2-1|TRBD2|TRBV7-2
TGTGCCAGCAGCGCTCCCGGCGGGAGTGGCTCCTACAATGAGCAGTTCTTC
CASSAPGGSGSYNEQFF
>-|TRBJ2-3|TRBD1|TRBV11-3
TGTGCCAGCAGCACCCGGGACAGGGGGCTGACAGATACGCAGTATTTT
CASSTRDRGLTDTQYF
>once|TRBJ2-7|-|TRBV6-5
TGTGCCTCAAACGGCAGGTGGGCGGACTACGAGCAGTACTTC
CASNGRWADYEQYF
>-|TRBJ2-7|-|TRBV3-1/TRBV3-2
TGTGCCAGCAGCCAAAACCGCTTAGGGAGTTACTCCTACGAGCAGTACTTC
CASSQNRLGSYSYEQYF
>-|TRBJ2-7|-|TRBV28
TGTGCCAGCAGTCAGGGGGGGACCTACGAGCAGTACTTC
CASSQGGTYEQYF
>-|TRBJ2-7|-|TRBV11-2
TGTGCCAGCAGCTTAGTCGGGGTAGTGGCCTACGAGCAGTACTTC
CASSLVGVVAYEQYF
>-|TRBJ2-2|-|TRBV12-3/TRBV12-4
TGTGCCAGCAGTTTAGGTGGGACCGGGGAGCTGTTTTTT
CASSLGGTGELFF
>-|TRBJ2-4|-|TRBV19
TGTGCCAGTAGTATTCTTTTGTCTGGATGGGGGGCCAAAAACATTCAGTACTTC
CASSILLSGWGAKNIQYF
>-|TRBJ2-7|-|TRBV5-6
TGTGCCAGCAGATTCCGTTATTCGGCTTACGAGCAGTACTTC
CASRFRYSAYEQYF
>-|TRBJ2-5|TRBD2|TRBV28
TGTGCCAGCAGCCCGATCACCGGGACTAGCGAAGAGACCCAGTACTTC
CASSPITGTSEETQYF
>-|TRBJ1-4|TRBD1|TRBV28
TGTGCCAGCAGGCCCGGGACAGGGGAGGCCTATCCTGAAAAACTGTTTTTT
CASRPGTGEAYPEKLFF
>-|TRBJ2-3|-|TRBV27
TGTGCCAGCAGCCGCACCTTCGGGGTTGGCGGCACAGATACGCAGTATTTT
CASSRTFGVGGTDTQYF
>-|TRBJ2-1|TRBD2|TRBV14
TGTGCCAGCAGCCAACCCCTGGGGCTAGCGGGGTATGAGCAGTTCTTC
CASSQPLGLAGYEQFF
>-|TRBJ2-4|-|TRBV7-9
TGTGCCAGCAGCTTAGCAGGGCAGGGTTTTAAAAACATTCAGTACTTC
CASSLAGQGFKNIQYF
>-|TRBJ2-1|-|TRBV5-1
TGCGCCAGCAGCTTTGGGGGTAGGGGTGAGCAGTTCTTC
CASSFGGRGEQFF
>-|TRBJ2-1|TRBD1|TRBV6-5
TGTGCCAGCAGCCCGGACAGGGCCCTTAGTAATGAGCAGTTCTTC
CASSPDRALSNEQFF
>-|TRBJ2-5|-|TRBV5-1
TGCGCCAGCAGCCCCCGCCCGAAGCAGGAAGAGACCCAGTACTTC
CASSPRPKQEETQYF
>few|TRBJ2-7|-|TRBV20-1
TGCAGTGCTAGTCTCCACACCTACGAGCAGTACTTC
CSASLHTYEQYF
>-|TRBJ2-7|-|TRBV6-5
TGTGCCAGCAGCGGGCAGGGGAGGACCTACGAGCAGTACTTC
CASSGQGRTYEQYF
>once|TRBJ2-3|TRBD2|TRBV29-1
TGCAGCGTTGAGCCCCCCGGGGGGGGCTGGATGGGTCCAGATACGCAGTATTTT
CSVEPPGGGWMGPDTQYF
>-|TRBJ2-1|TRBD2|TRBV7-9
TGTGCCAGCAGCTCCGAGCGGGGGAGCTCCTACAATGAGCAGTTCTTC
CASSSERGSSYNEQFF
>-|TRBJ2-5|-|TRBV27
TGTGCCAGCAGTTTGAGCACGGGCGGGGAGACCCAGTACTTC
CASSLSTGGETQYF
>-|TRBJ1-2|-|TRBV19
TGTGCCAGTAGCGAGCGCGGAAACTATGGCTACACCTTC
CASSERGNYGYTF
>once|TRBJ1-1|-|TRBV6-4
TGTGCCAGCAGGGGAGAGGGAGATATGAACACTGAAGCTTTCTTT
CASRGEGDMNTEAFF
>-|TRBJ1-2|-|TRBV14
TGTGCCAGCGGCCCAGGGTACTATGGCTACACCTTC
CASGPGYYGYTF
>-|TRBJ2-7|TRBD1|TRBV18
TGTGCCAGCTCACTATACCCCGGGACAGCTAGCGAGCAGTACTTC
CASSLYPGTASEQYF
>-|TRBJ2-7|-|TRBV10-3
TGTGCCATCAGTGAGTTGTTGCGGAACTCCTACGAGCAGTACTTC
CAISELLRNSYEQYF
>-|TRBJ1-5|-|TRBV20-1
TGCAGTGCTAGAGAGATTGGGCCCCAGCATTTT
CSAREIGPQHF
>-|TRBJ2-5|-|TRBV5-6
TGTGCCAGCAGCTCGGGCCTGAACCAAGAGACCCAGTACTTC
CASSSGLNQETQYF
>-|TRBJ1-6|-|TRBV7-2
TGTGCCAGCAGCTTAGGTGGAATGAGGGCTCCTAATTCACCCCTCCACTTT
CASSLGGMRAPNSPLHF
>-|TRBJ1-5|-|TRBV6-2/TRBV6-3
TGTGCCAGCAGCCAAAACAGGTTCAATCAGCCCCAGCATTTT
CASSQNRFNQPQHF
>-|TRBJ2-7|-|TRBV5-1
TGCGCCAGCAGCGATAGGGGGGCGTCCTACGAGCAGTACTTC
CASSDRGASYEQYF
>-|TRBJ2-3|-|TRBV7-8
TGTGCCAGCAGCCGAACGGATACGCAGTATTTT
CASSRTDTQYF
>-|TRBJ2-1|TRBD2|TRBV5-1
TGCGCCAGCAGCTCCCGAGGAGCGGGGCAGTCCTATGAGCAGTTCTTC
CASSSRGAGQSYEQFF
>-|TRBJ1-1|-|TRBV28
TGTGCCAGCAGTTTAGGACCCAAACCGGGGGACACTGAAGCTTTCTTT
CASSLGPKPGDTEAFF
>-|TRBJ2-7|-|TRBV12-3/TRBV12-4
TGTGCCAGCAGTCAGGTGGGCGAGCAGTACTTC
CASSQVGEQYF
>-|TRBJ2-3|TRBD1|TRBV19
TGTGCCAGTAGTCTAAGGACAGGGGCGACCACAGATACGCAGTATTTT
CASSLRTGATTDTQYF
>-|TRBJ1-1|-|TRBV18
TGTGCCAGCTCACCACAGGCTACGAACACTGAAGCTTTCTTT
CASSPQATNTEAFF
>-|TRBJ2-7|TRBD2|TRBV25-1
TGTGCCAGCAGTGCCCTAGCGGGATCTGACACCTACGAGCAGTACTTC
CASSALAGSDTYEQYF
>-|TRBJ1-1|-|TRBV28
TGTGCCAGCAGTTTTGAGGGGCCCTCAGGGTTGAACACTGAAGCTTTCTTT
CASSFEGPSGLNTEAFF
>-|TRBJ1-2|-|TRBV7-2
TGTGCCAGCAGCTTCAACCCCGTGACTCCCAGCTATGGCTACACCTTC
CASSFNPVTPSYGYTF
>once|TRBJ2-3|TRBD2|TRBV6-4
TGTGCCAGCAGTGACTCTAGCGGGGGGGCAGATACGCAGTATTTT
CASSDSSGGADTQYF
>-|TRBJ2-7|-|TRBV4-3
TGCGCCAGCAGCCAAGAGGGACCGGCTTCCTACGAGCAGTACTTC
CASSQEGPASYEQYF
>-|TRBJ1-1|-|TRBV7-9
TGTGCCAGCAGGCAGGACAGCCTGAACACTGAAGCTTTCTTT
CASRQDSLNTEAFF
>-|TRBJ2-7|TRBD1|TRBV7-9
TGTGCCGGTGGACAGGTTGACGAGCAGTACTTC
CAGGQVDEQYF
>-|TRBJ2-7|-|TRBV18
TGTGCCAGCTCAACCAGGACCGAGAAGTACTTC
CASSTRTEKYF
>-|TRBJ1-2|-|TRBV3-1/TRBV3-2
TGTGCCAGCAGCCAAGGGGGAGTCGATGGCTACACCTTC
CASSQGGVDGYTF
>-|TRBJ1-1|-|TRBV5-1
TGCGCCAGCAGCTTGCGTCCTGAGATGCCCGAGGCCGCTGAAGCTTTCTTT
CASSLRPEMPEAAEAFF